Below, 3 T cell receptor beta chains from the same sample are listed, as sequenced in a study of blood T cell repertoires in COVID-19. Clones were read by immunoSEQ multiplex PCR, and TCRdb kept only the in-frame ones, dropping some. This table has approximately 88,000 clones, about nine tenths appearing once. The sequenced sample consisted of peripheral blood. The receptors stem from a woman in her forties or fifties in a cohort sampled during active COVID-19.

The rearrangement uses TRBV2 and TRBJ2-5; 12 nucleotides match TRBD1. Germline V gives CDR1 SNHLY, CDR2 FYNNEI. The CDR3 extends over 17 amino acids. V shed 7 bases and J 9 bases; nucleotides not matched to a gene: 18. CDR3 in amino acids: CASNPELGTGGRGAQYF. DNA of the CDR3: TGTGCCAGCAATCCCGAGCTCGGGACAGGGGGCCGGGGGGCCCAGTACTTC.

DNA for the CDR3: TGTGCCAGCAGCTCCAGACAGCGCGGCTATGGCTACACCTTC. It translates to CASSSRQRGYGYTF. The genes are TRBV5-6 and TRBJ1-2, with TRBD1 as a possible D gene (5 bases). V was cut by 3 bases and J by 4 bases, with 13 bases left in between. Germline CDR1 SGHDT, CDR2 YYEEEE. This CDR3 has 14 residues. The entire variable domain, with the rest obtained from reference TRBV5-6 and TRBJ1-2, is as follows: DAGVTQSPTHLIKTRGQQVTLRCSPKSGHDTVSWYQQALGQGPQFIFQYYEEEERQRGNFPDRFSGHQFPNYSSELNVNALLLGDSALYLCASSSRQRGYGYTFGSGTRLTVV.

Remarks on this clone: Its ends do not fully match the called genes, so a read error is possible. The chain carries TRBV10-3 and TRBJ1-1, with TRBD1 identical over 8 bases. Germline CDR1 and CDR2: ENHRY and SYGVKD. This CDR3 is built from 14 residues. The CDR3 spells CAVVRQGMKTEAFF. For the CDR3, the DNA is TGTGCCGTAGTTAGACAGGGGATGAAGACTGAAGCTTTCTTT.